The source of this TCR beta chain is a study of identical twins. Regarding the study as a whole: Because invariant MAIT and iNKT cells could be present, zero-insertion analyses could be partly confounded.

On this clonotype: Its antigen is undetermined.

This CDR3 is built from 15 residues. The germline gives CDR1 DFQATT, CDR2 SNEGSKA (reference sequence). The junction had 3 bases not matched to a gene; V was cut back by 1 base and J by 0 bases. One entry per CDR3 protein results from TCRdb running MiXCR on the 5' RACE reads. The repertoire holds approximately 220,000 distinct CDR3 sequences, with less than 9.5% as singletons. The chain recombines TRBV20-1 with TRBJ2-3; 8 bases match TRBD1. Material: memory (CD45RO+) T cells sorted from blood. This TCR derives from a woman younger than 30 in good health. The CDR3 protein is CSARGQGASTDTQYF. CDR3 bases: TGCAGTGCTAGAGGTCAGGGGGCTAGCACAGATACGCAGTATTTT.